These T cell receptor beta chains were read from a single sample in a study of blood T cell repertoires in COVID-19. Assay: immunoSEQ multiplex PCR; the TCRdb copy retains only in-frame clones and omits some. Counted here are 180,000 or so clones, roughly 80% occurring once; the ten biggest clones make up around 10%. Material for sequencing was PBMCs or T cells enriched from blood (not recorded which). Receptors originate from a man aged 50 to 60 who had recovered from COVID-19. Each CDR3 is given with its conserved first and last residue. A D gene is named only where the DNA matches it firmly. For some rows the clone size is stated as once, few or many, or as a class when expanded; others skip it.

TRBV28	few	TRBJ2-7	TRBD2	CASRQGRESYEQYF	TGTGCCAGTCGCCAAGGGAGGGAGTCCTACGAGCAGTACTTC
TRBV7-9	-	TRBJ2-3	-	CASSLVSGMTDTQYF	TGTGCCAGCAGCTTAGTTTCAGGGATGACAGATACGCAGTATTTT
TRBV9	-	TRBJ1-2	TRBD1	CASGGQALYGYTF	TGTGCCAGCGGGGGACAGGCCCTCTATGGCTACACCTTC
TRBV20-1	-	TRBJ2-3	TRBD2	CSASKGLAGVADTQYF	TGCAGTGCTAGTAAGGGACTAGCGGGGGTAGCAGATACGCAGTATTTT
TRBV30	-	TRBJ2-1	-	CAWSQLGGLRNEQFF	TGTGCCTGGTCTCAATTGGGGGGGCTTCGCAATGAGCAGTTCTTC
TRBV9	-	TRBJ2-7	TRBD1	CASSAGQGTYEQYF	TGTGCCAGCAGCGCAGGACAGGGGACCTACGAGCAGTACTTC
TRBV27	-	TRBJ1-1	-	CASSLSPGGWRAEAFF	TGTGCCAGCAGTTTATCGCCCGGGGGTTGGCGGGCCGAAGCTTTCTTT
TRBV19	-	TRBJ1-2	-	CASSEQGEGYTF	TGTGCCAGTAGTGAGCAGGGCGAGGGCTACACCTTC
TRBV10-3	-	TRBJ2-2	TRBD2	CAISGGLAGVGGTGELFF	TGTGCCATCAGTGGAGGACTAGCGGGAGTCGGTGGCACCGGGGAGCTGTTTTTT
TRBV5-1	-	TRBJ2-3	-	CASSLASPGDTQYF	TGCGCCAGCAGCTTGGCTTCACCAGGAGATACGCAGTATTTT
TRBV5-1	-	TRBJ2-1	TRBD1	CASSAGTGGRLKFF	TGCGCCAGCAGCGCGGGGACAGGGGGTCGGTTGAAGTTCTTC
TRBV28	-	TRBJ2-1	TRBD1	CASRTGTGAGEQFF	TGTGCCAGCAGGACCGGGACAGGGGCAGGGGAGCAGTTCTTC
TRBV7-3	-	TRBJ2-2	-	CASSSIVSNGELFF	TGTGCCAGCAGCTCGATAGTTAGTAACGGGGAGCTGTTTTTT